This is a list of T cell receptor beta chains from one sample in a study of technical replicates of blood from a handful of donors. Assay: immunoSEQ multiplex PCR; the TCRdb copy retains only in-frame clones and omits some. Of about 56,000 clones in the sample, 80% to 95% are singletons; the top ten hold roughly 4.5%. Sequenced sample: PBMCs. The receptor source for this set is a human donor in good health. Some clones in this sample may be carry-over from other donors' samples. The conserved cysteine and the conserved F or W are not part of the CDR3 here.

v_call cdr3_aa
TRBV2 ASSALAYLTEAF
TRBV29-1 SVAGGGSEQY
TRBV6-1 ASTRTGGADTIY
TRBV10-3 AISEKRGEGGYT
TRBV6-5 ASSYSGRDTQY
TRBV6-4 ASRTGLNTGELF
TRBV5-1 ASSLVGQRKSDTQY
TRBV5-4 ASSLLSGSRNEQF
TRBV5-4 ASSGFRQGATNGYT
TRBV1 TSSQAAGGGPQETQY
TRBV29-1 SVEGSGYNEQF
TRBV11-3 ASSYSDSEAF
TRBV4-1 ASSSGGRGGLNIQY
TRBV4-2 ASRRDEVGLGTYNEQF
TRBV2 ATPRGTGTGEVDTQY
TRBV2 ASSNRGRTGELF
TRBV5-1 ASSAGQGGKYEQY
TRBV6-6 ASRIQAGDTGELF
TRBV9 ASSVTENEQF
TRBV20-1 SALQGREQY
TRBV18 ASSPPLAENTGELF
TRBV4-3 ASSQEVSSGNTIY
TRBV18 ASSPRSGGAYEQY
TRBV7-2 ASRASGTSGETQY
TRBV30 AWSGTTGAGNTIY
TRBV6-1 ASSDSSGGTDTQY
TRBV6-5 ASSSESGNTEAF
TRBV6-1 ASTEGAAYEQY
TRBV18 ASSPYRDRAGANVLT
TRBV30 AWSFGGNEQF
TRBV14 TSSLTQTQY
TRBV5-1 ASSATGGSTEAF
TRBV2 ASRLEGLAGELF